The 6 T cell receptor beta chains in this list originate from one sample, sequenced in a study of shared clonotypes between healthy human individuals. The data were produced by immunoSEQ multiplex PCR, yet TCRdb's version contains in-frame clones alone and is incomplete. The sample holds some 2.3 million clones, approximately 95% seen once. The specimen was naive CD4+ T cells from PBMCs. Subset defined: CD45RA+ positively selected. The receptor source for this set is a young man in good health. Some clones in this sample may be carry-over from other donors' samples.

J is TRBJ2-3 and V is TRBV29-1; 9 bases are a match to TRBD1. Germline CDR1 reads SQVTM; CDR2 reads ANQGSEA. The ends lost 6 bases at V and 2 bases at J; junction bases unmatched: 3. The CDR3 runs to 13 residues. The CDR3 sequence: CSVRDRDTDTQYF. The DNA for the CDR3 is TGCAGCGTCCGGGACAGGGACACAGATACGCAGTATTTT.

The V gene is TRBV9, the J gene TRBJ1-3; D is unclear. V lost 0 bases, J lost 2 bases, and 15 bases lay in between. The CDR3 runs to 17 residues. Germline V CDR1 and CDR2: SGDLS, YYNGEE. The CDR3 DNA reads as TGTGCCAGCAGCGTAGAGCCAGACTCCAAGGCTGGAAACACCATATATTTT. The encoded protein is CASSVEPDSKAGNTIYF.

The CDR3 loop is CASSPMPFSATNEKLFF. The CDR3, as DNA: TGTGCCAGCTCACCAATGCCATTTTCAGCAACTAATGAAAAACTGTTTTTT. The chain employs TRBV18 and TRBJ1-4; D ambiguous. The CDR3 runs to 17 residues. Trimming shortened V by 2 bases and J by 0 bases, and 13 bases separated the two germline ends. The germline V gene encodes CDR1 KGHSH and CDR2 LQKENI.

This rearrangement joins TRBV27 to TRBJ1-1; D possibly corresponds to TRBD1 (5 bases). V shed 8 bases and J shed 0 bases, with 19 bases lying between them. The CDR3 spans 16 residues. Germline V gives CDR1 MNHEY, CDR2 SMNVEV (reference sequence). The DNA of the CDR3 is TGTGCCAGCCGTTCTATCGGGACTTTCCTGAACACTGAAGCTTTCTTT. This codes for CASRSIGTFLNTEAFF.

The chain uses TRBV18 and TRBJ2-7; D unclear. The CDR3 is 12 residues long. V shed 1 base and J shed 8 bases, with 9 bases lying between them. Germline V gene data show CDR1 as KGHSH and CDR2 as LQKENI. CDR3 loop: CASSPQTFQQYF. DNA of the CDR3: TGTGCCAGCTCACCACAGACTTTTCAGCAGTACTTC.

The V call is TRBV19, the J call TRBJ1-4; 9 bases agree with TRBD1. The CDR3 sequence is 15 residues long. Per germline, CDR1 LNHDA and CDR2 SQIVND (reference sequence). V lost 6 bases, J lost 8 bases, and 10 bases stayed unmatched. The CDR3 DNA follows: TGTGCCAGTAGGGACAGGGGCGGTTCGGGCGAAAAACTGTTTTTT. The encoded protein is CASRDRGGSGEKLFF.